The source of this T cell receptor (beta chain) is a study of blood T cell repertoires in COVID-19. The assay was immunoSEQ multiplex PCR, and TCRdb's table has in-frame clones only and misses some. The data show about 200,000 clones, approximately 82% seen once. This CDR3 comprises 15 residues. Germline V gene data show CDR1 as LNHDA and CDR2 as SQIVND (reference sequence). Trimming stripped 4 bases from V and 2 bases from J, with 14 bases between. V gene TRBV19 combines with J gene TRBJ1-2; no clear D. Sequenced material: PBMCs or T cells enriched from blood (not recorded which). This sequence originates from a man in his forties or fifties who had recovered from COVID-19. CDR3: CASSTVSLRNYGYTF. CDR3 in DNA: TGTGCCAGTAGTACCGTCTCCCTTCGGAACTATGGCTACACCTTC.